The next 7 T cell receptor beta chains were all read from a single sample in a study of blood T cell repertoires in COVID-19. TCRdb's copy holds only in-frame clones and misses some; the assay was immunoSEQ multiplex PCR. The repertoire has approximately 330,000 clones, nearly 90% of them found once; the top ten carry just under 9.5%. The sample taken for sequencing was PBMCs or T cells enriched from blood (not recorded which). The source is a woman between 25 and 40 years old who had recovered from COVID-19.

The chain joins TRBV14 to TRBJ1-1; no definite D call. Germline CDR1 reads SGHDN; CDR2 reads FVKESK. Trimming took 0 bases from V and 9 from J, leaving 14 bases between them. CDR3 length: 14 residues. CDR3 in DNA: TGTGCCAGCAGCCAAGAGCAAGGAGCTGCCCAAGCTTTCTTT. Translation: CASSQEQGAAQAFF.

The chain is built from TRBV4-1 and TRBJ1-1, with D possibly TRBD1 on 6 matching bases. Trimming took off 0 bases at V and 0 bases at J, with 8 bases between the two ends. Per germline, CDR1 MGHRA and CDR2 YSYEKL. CDR3 length: 15 amino acids. The CDR3 nucleotides read TGCGCCAGCAGCCAAGAGCAGGGGATGAACACTGAAGCTTTCTTT. It yields the protein CASSQEQGMNTEAFF.

Concerning this clone: One junction end disagrees with the germline gene, perhaps due to a read error. The rearrangement uses TRBV7-6 and TRBJ2-1; 9 bases are a match to TRBD2. Germline CDR1 reads SGHVS; CDR2 reads FNYEAQ. The CDR3 contains 15 residues. The CDR3 nucleotides read TGTGCCAGCAGCCTGCTAGCGGGATCCTTCAATGAGCAGTTCTTC. It is translated as CASSLLAGSFNEQFF. The entire variable domain, with the rest obtained from reference TRBV7-6 and TRBJ2-1, is as follows: GAGVSQSPRYKVTKRGQDVALRCDPISGHVSLYWYRQALGQGPEFLTYFNYEAQQDKSGLPNDRFSAERPEGSISTLTIQRTEQRDSAMYRCASSLLAGSFNEQFFGPGTRLTVL.

The chain is built from TRBV4-1 and TRBJ2-1; the match to TRBD2 covers 13 bases. CDR1 and CDR2 (germline): MGHRA, YSYEKL. The CDR3 runs 17 residues. The J segment lost 8 bases and the V segment lost 6 bases, leaving 13 bases of the junction unmatched. The DNA of the CDR3 is TGCGCCAGCAGTCAAAATCCACTAGCGGGAGGGCCCGATGAGCAGTTCTTC. Translation gives CASSQNPLAGGPDEQFF.

The V call is TRBV2, the J call TRBJ2-3, with 9 positions matching TRBD2. The CDR3 extends over 15 amino acids. J lost 1 base, V lost 5 bases, and 4 bases had no gene match. CDR1 is SNHLY, CDR2 FYNNEI, per germline. CDR3 region: CASSRVAGGTDTQYF. The DNA for the CDR3 is TGTGCCAGCAGTAGGGTAGCGGGGGGCACAGATACGCAGTATTTT.

The CDR3 loop reads CATSSPTGGVQPQHF. CDR3 in DNA: TGTGCCACCAGCAGTCCAACAGGGGGCGTACAGCCCCAGCATTTT. The chain links TRBV15 to TRBJ1-5; 9 positions agree with TRBD1. The CDR3 has 15 residues. Germline V lookup: CDR1 LNHNV, CDR2 YYDKDF (reference sequence). Unmatched junction bases numbered 7, after V lost 3 bases and J lost 7 bases.

This chain uses TRBV28 with TRBJ1-3, with D unresolved. In germline, CDR1 is MDHEN, CDR2 SYDVKM. V was pared by 7 bases and J by 0 bases, with 13 bases between. The CDR3 loop spans 15 amino acids. CDR3 sequence: CASITGAYSGNTIYF. The CDR3 DNA is TGTGCCAGCATCACCGGTGCGTACTCTGGAAACACCATATATTTT.